The subject of this entry is one T cell receptor beta chain. Antigen: not known. Germline-derived CDR1 and CDR2 are SGHRS and YFSETQ. This CDR3 is 13 amino acids long. V lost 4 bases to trimming and J lost 4 bases, with 10 bases between them. The TCRbeta library was prepared with unique molecular identifiers. TCRdb recomputed calls from the PCR reads with MiXCR, one row per CDR3 protein. Here the sample spans hundreds of thousands of distinct CDR3 sequences, under 20% being singletons. This entry comes from a study of T-cell reconstitution after alpha-beta-depleted transplantation in children. Study-level results: After transplant, high TCRbeta diversity at day 60 in some patients arose from surviving recipient T cells and thymic progenitors. Several hundred expanded graft clones reportedly were the source of alpha-beta T cells about two months after transplant. T-cell numbers and diversity one year post-transplant derived largely from freshly generated T cells.

This sample comprised PBMCs, mostly from graft donor cells, obtained 360 days after TCRalphabeta/CD19-depleted stem cell transplant. V usage is TRBV5-1 and J usage is TRBJ2-3; tentatively, D is TRBD1 or TRBD2 (6 bases each). This TCR was sampled from a male patient younger than 18 who had a stem cell transplant for acute lymphoblastic leukemia, so the T cells may come from the graft donor. As DNA, the CDR3 is TGCGCCAGCAGCGGGGGGCTATCAGATACGCAGTATTTT. The encoded protein is CASSGGLSDTQYF.